Following are 18 T cell receptor beta chains from one sample sequenced in a study of T cell responses to AZD1222 COVID-19 vaccine. Libraries were prepared by immunoSEQ multiplex PCR; TCRdb keeps only in-frame clonotypes and omits some of them. The sample has tens of thousands of clones, around 88% seen once; the top ten hold around 21%. Sequencing used peripheral blood, obtained on day 0 of AZD1222 vaccination. The receptors here all came from an adult in good health.

This chain uses TRBV12-3 or TRBV12-4 with TRBJ2-7; D possibly uses TRBD1 or TRBD2 (5 bases each). The CDR3 totals 12 residues. V lost 6 bases, J lost 3 bases, and 9 bases lay in between. The CDR3 spells CASSRDDYEQYF. The DNA of the CDR3 is TGTGCCAGCAGCCGGGACGACTACGAGCAGTACTTC.

The chain uses TRBV28 and TRBJ2-7, with no clear D. The CDR3 covers 14 residues. V was cut by 3 bases and J by 6 bases, with 15 bases left in between. CDR1 and CDR2 (germline): MDHEN, SYDVKM. This CDR3 reads CASSLALAVIEQYF. The CDR3 nucleotides are TGTGCCAGCAGTTTGGCACTCGCTGTTATCGAGCAGTACTTC.

This clone was detected only once. The V gene is TRBV29-1, the J gene TRBJ2-3, with a possible D match to TRBD1 (6 bases). The V gene's germline CDR1 is SQVTM and CDR2 ANQGSEA. There are 15 residues in the CDR3. CDR3 nucleotide sequence: TGCACCGCAGCGGACGACAGGCGTTCCACAGATACGCAGTATTTT. This sequence encodes CTAADDRRSTDTQYF.

The CDR3 region has the DNA TGTGCCAGTAGTATAGGCCCGTTCTATAATTCACCCCTCCACTTT. Translation: CASSIGPFYNSPLHF. The chain joins TRBV19 to TRBJ1-6; D gene uncertain. V shed 1 base and J shed 3 bases, with 7 bases lying between them. The CDR3 totals 15 residues. CDR1 is LNHDA and CDR2 is SQIVND in the germline V gene (reference sequence).

The V gene is TRBV7-9, the J gene TRBJ2-7, with D perhaps TRBD2 (6 bases). The CDR3 runs to 14 residues. CDR1 SEHNR and CDR2 FQNEAQ come from the germline V gene (reference sequence). Trimming pared 2 bases from V and 2 bases from J, leaving 10 bases between. The CDR3 reads CASSLRAGPYEQYF. CDR3 DNA: TGTGCCAGCAGCTTACGGGCGGGACCCTACGAGCAGTACTTC.

This chain joins TRBV11-2 and TRBJ2-2; a possible D gene is TRBD1 (6 bases). V gave up 5 bases and J gave up 3 bases, with 16 bases separating them. The germline gives CDR1 SGHAT, CDR2 FQNNGV. CDR3 length equals 16 residues. CDR3 loop: CASSPRRTDYTGELFF. The CDR3 nucleotides are TGTGCCAGCAGCCCCCGGAGGACAGACTACACCGGGGAGCTGTTTTTT.

The chain couples TRBV28 to TRBJ2-1; 8 bases fit TRBD2. The V and J ends lost 0 bases and 6 bases, in that order; junction bases with no gene match: 4. The CDR3 contains 15 residues. The V gene's germline CDR1 is MDHEN and CDR2 SYDVKM. DNA of the CDR3: TGTGCCAGCAGTTTATGGGGGACTAGGGCCAATGAGCAGTTCTTC. Translation gives CASSLWGTRANEQFF.

The V and J genes are TRBV4-2 and TRBJ2-1, with TRBD1 matching 12 bases. Germline-derived CDR1 and CDR2 are LGHNA and YNFKEQ. The CDR3 contains 18 residues. J was trimmed by 5 bases and V by 0 bases; bases with no gene match: 8. The CDR3 nucleotides are TGTGCCAGCAGCCAAGAGCCGACCGGGACAGGGGGCAACAATGAGCAGTTCTTC. This sequence encodes CASSQEPTGTGGNNEQFF.

The CDR3 here is CASSFTGIHAFF. The DNA of the CDR3 is TGTGCCAGCAGCTTCACAGGGATTCATGCTTTCTTT. J is TRBJ1-1 and V is TRBV11-2, with a tentative D call TRBD1 (6 bases). This CDR3 is built from 12 residues. CDR1 and CDR2 (germline): SGHAT, FQNNGV. Trimming took 3 bases from V and 11 from J, leaving 13 bases between them.

The chain has TRBV28 and TRBJ2-7; D possibly corresponds to TRBD2 (5 bases). Trimming took 3 bases from V and 2 from J, leaving 17 bases between them. The germline V gene has CDR1 MDHEN and CDR2 SYDVKM. The CDR3 consists of 16 residues. The CDR3 sequence is CASSFQAWSGAYEQYF. CDR3 nucleotide sequence: TGTGCCAGCAGTTTCCAGGCATGGTCCGGGGCCTACGAGCAGTACTTC. The whole variable domain, remainder taken from reference TRBV28 and TRBJ2-7, is DVKVTQSSRYLVKRTGEKVFLECVQDMDHENMFWYRQDPGLGLRLIYFSYDVKMKEKGDIPEGYSVSREKKERFSLILESASTNQTSMYLCASSFQAWSGAYEQYFGPGTRLTVT.

CDR3 nucleotides: TGTGCCAGCAATCATTGGGGCGGGGGGGCCACAGATACGCAGTATTTT. Amino acids: CASNHWGGGATDTQYF. The chain has TRBV7-2 and TRBJ2-3; 9 bases agree with TRBD2. CDR1 SGHTA and CDR2 FQGNSA come from the germline V gene. This CDR3 spans 16 amino acids. The junction had 10 bases not matched to a gene; V was cut back by 7 bases and J by 2 bases.

The chain carries TRBV5-1 and TRBJ2-1; 10 nucleotides agree with TRBD2. The CDR3 is 16 residues long. From germline, CDR1 is SGHRS and CDR2 YFSETQ. The J segment lost 3 bases and the V segment lost 2 bases, leaving 5 bases of the junction unmatched. The CDR3 nucleotides read TGCGCCAGCAGCTTAGTTCTAGCGGGAGTCTACAATGAGCAGTTCTTC. Translation: CASSLVLAGVYNEQFF.

V gene TRBV11-3 combines with J gene TRBJ2-3; 10 bases agree with TRBD1. The CDR3 loop spans 16 amino acids. Germline V gene sequence: CDR1 SGHNT, CDR2 YENEEA. V shed 5 bases, J shed 1 base, and the junction held 6 bases outside the gene matches. For the CDR3, the DNA is TGTGCCAGCAGCAACGGACAGGGGGGAGGCACAGATACGCAGTATTTT. This translates into CASSNGQGGGTDTQYF.

The genes are TRBV2 and TRBJ2-1; 11 nucleotides match TRBD2. V gave up 4 bases and J gave up 6 bases; unmatched junction bases: 8. Germline CDR1 is SNHLY and CDR2 is FYNNEI. This CDR3 comprises 16 residues. The chain's CDR3 is CASSGPGLAAVNEQFF. In DNA form, the CDR3 reads TGTGCCAGCAGTGGCCCGGGACTAGCGGCGGTCAATGAGCAGTTCTTC.

This chain joins TRBV27 and TRBJ2-7; TRBD1 matches 8 bases. V lost 5 bases, J lost 5 bases, and 2 bases stayed unmatched. The CDR3 is 12 amino acids. Germline CDR1 MNHEY, CDR2 SMNVEV (reference sequence). The CDR3 sequence: CASSLTGDEQYF. The CDR3 region has the DNA TGTGCCAGCAGTCTGACAGGGGACGAGCAGTACTTC.

The chain recombines TRBV6-1 with TRBJ2-1; TRBD2 matches at 8 bases. Germline lookup yields CDR1 MNHNS and CDR2 SASEGT. V dropped 11 bases and J dropped 4; count of bases not matched to a gene: 4. The CDR3 sequence is 12 residues long. The CDR3 DNA reads as TGTGCCTCGGGAGGGTTGTACAATGAGCAGTTCTTC. Translating it yields CASGGLYNEQFF.

The chain combines TRBV28 with TRBJ1-1, with D possibly being TRBD1 (5 bases). V was cut by 3 bases and J by 4 bases, with 9 bases left in between. The CDR3 length is 13 residues. Per the germline V gene, CDR1 is MDHEN and CDR2 is SYDVKM. CDR3 amino acids: CASSLGQGTEAFF. The CDR3 nucleotides read TGTGCCAGCAGTTTGGGGCAGGGCACTGAAGCTTTCTTT.

The gene calls are TRBV5-4 and TRBJ1-1; unclear D gene. Germline values: CDR1 SGHNT, CDR2 YYREEE (reference sequence). The germline V and J ends were trimmed by 4 bases and 1 base, with 2 bases remaining between them. This CDR3 spans 11 amino acids. This chain's CDR3 is CASSANTEAFF. The CDR3 coding sequence is TGTGCCAGCAGCGCGAACACTGAAGCTTTCTTT.